The TCR beta chain described here comes from a study of T-cell reconstitution after alpha-beta-depleted transplantation in children (dated by TCRdb to 2016 to 2018). Turning to the overall study: T-cell immune reconstitution after TCRalphabeta/CD19-depleted allogeneic hematopoietic cell transplantation in children was quantitatively tracked in the study by means of TCR repertoire profiling.

The library was generated by PCR. Sequencer: Illumina HiSeq 2500. Molecular barcoding was employed in the preparation of TCR libraries, with unique molecular identifiers being used to normalize TCRbeta repertoire quantification. TCRdb reprocessed the public reads (quality trimming at Q25 with fastp, clone calling with MiXCR) and kept in-frame beta chains. Rows are unified per CDR3 protein, each entry keeping the most common DNA and genes. This sample gives around 22,000 distinct CDR3 sequences in total; 11% of them show up just once. Jointly, the top ten make up roughly 25% of the sample. V is clipped by 6 bases and J by 3 bases, and the sequence between their germline boundaries is 9 bases long. Counted from cysteine to phenylalanine, this CDR3 has 11 amino acids. Only the CDR3 portion is preserved as DNA: 33 bases, with reading frame beginning at the first base. Sequences SQVTM (CDR1) and ANQGSEA (CDR2) are obtained from the germline V gene.

This clonotype was detected ten times or more. This clone's antigen is unknown. No clone much larger than this one lies a single base away; base qualities are absent. The specimen comprised PBMCs from the stem cell graft donor, sampled from the stem cell graft. The rearranged segments are TRBV29-1 and TRBJ2-7; the D region possibly corresponds to TRBD2 (5 bases align). The TCR originated in a human donor who donated a stem cell graft to a child with chronic granulomatous disease. The DNA sequence is as follows: TGCAGCGTGGCCGGGGACTACGAGCAGTACTTC. The encoded protein is CSVAGDYEQYF.